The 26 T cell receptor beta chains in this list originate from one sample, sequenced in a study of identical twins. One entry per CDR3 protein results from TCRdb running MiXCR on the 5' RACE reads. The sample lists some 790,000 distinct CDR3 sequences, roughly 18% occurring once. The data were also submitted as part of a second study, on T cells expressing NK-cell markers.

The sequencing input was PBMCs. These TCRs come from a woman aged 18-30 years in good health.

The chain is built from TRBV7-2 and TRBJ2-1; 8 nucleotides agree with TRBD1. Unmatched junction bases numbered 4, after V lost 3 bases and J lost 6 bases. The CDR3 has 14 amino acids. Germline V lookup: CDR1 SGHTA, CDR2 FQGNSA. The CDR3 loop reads CASSLRQGTNEQFF. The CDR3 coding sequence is TGTGCCAGCAGCTTGAGACAGGGGACCAATGAGCAGTTCTTC. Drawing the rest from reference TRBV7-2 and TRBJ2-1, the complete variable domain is GAGVSQSPSNKVTEKGKDVELRCDPISGHTALYWYRQSLGQGLEFLIYFQGNSAPDKSGLPSDRFSAERTGGSVSTLTIQRTQQEDSAVYLCASSLRQGTNEQFFGPGTRLTVL.

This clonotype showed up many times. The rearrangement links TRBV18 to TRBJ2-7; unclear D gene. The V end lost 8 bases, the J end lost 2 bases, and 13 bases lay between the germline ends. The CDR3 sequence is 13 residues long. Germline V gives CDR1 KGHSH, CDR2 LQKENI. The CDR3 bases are TGTGCCAGCAGCTTAGGGCTTACCTACGAGCAGTACTTC. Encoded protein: CASSLGLTYEQYF.

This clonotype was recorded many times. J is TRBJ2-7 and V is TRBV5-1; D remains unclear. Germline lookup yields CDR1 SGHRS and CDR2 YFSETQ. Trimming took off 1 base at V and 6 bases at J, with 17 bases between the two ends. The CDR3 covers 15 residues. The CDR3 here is CASSLLWLERSEQYF. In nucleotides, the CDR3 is TGCGCCAGCAGCTTGCTCTGGCTCGAACGATCCGAGCAGTACTTC.

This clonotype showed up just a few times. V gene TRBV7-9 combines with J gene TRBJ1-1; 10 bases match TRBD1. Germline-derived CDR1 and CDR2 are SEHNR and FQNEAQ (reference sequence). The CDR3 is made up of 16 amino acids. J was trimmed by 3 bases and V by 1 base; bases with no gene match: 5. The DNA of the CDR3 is TGTGCCAGCAGCTTAGTGCGGGACAGGGGACACACTGAAGCTTTCTTT. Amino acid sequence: CASSLVRDRGHTEAFF.

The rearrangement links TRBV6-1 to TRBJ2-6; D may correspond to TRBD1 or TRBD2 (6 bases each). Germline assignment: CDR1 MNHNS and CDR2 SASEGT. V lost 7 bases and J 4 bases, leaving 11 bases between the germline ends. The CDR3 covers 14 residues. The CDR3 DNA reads TGTGCCAGCATAGGGGGGCACGGGGCCAACGTCCTGACTTTC. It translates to CASIGGHGANVLTF.

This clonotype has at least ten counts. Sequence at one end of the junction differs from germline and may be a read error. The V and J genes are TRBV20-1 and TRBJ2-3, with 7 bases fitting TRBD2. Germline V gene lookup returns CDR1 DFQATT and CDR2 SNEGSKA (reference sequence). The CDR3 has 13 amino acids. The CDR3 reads CSARGGGVALNHF. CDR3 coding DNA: TGCAGTGCTAGAGGGGGGGGAGTAGCGCTGAACCATTTT.

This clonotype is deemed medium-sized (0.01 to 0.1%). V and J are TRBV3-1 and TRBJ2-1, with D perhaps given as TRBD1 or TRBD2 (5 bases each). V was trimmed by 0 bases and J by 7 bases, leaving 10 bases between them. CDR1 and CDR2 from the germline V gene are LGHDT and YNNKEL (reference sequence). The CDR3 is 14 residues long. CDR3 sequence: CASSQDWGNNEQFF. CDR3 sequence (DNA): TGTGCCAGCAGCCAAGATTGGGGGAATAATGAGCAGTTCTTC.

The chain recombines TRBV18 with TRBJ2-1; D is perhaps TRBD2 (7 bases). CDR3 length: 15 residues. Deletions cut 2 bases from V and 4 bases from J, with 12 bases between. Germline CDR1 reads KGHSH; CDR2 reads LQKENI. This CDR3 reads CASSPMGGQYNEQFF. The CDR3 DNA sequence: TGTGCCAGCTCACCAATGGGGGGGCAGTACAATGAGCAGTTCTTC.

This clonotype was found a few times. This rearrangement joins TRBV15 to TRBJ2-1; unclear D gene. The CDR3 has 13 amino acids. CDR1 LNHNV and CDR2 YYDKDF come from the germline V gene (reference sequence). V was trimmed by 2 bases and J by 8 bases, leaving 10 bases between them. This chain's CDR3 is CATSRIKLYEQFF. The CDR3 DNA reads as TGTGCCACCAGCAGAATAAAGCTGTATGAGCAGTTCTTC.

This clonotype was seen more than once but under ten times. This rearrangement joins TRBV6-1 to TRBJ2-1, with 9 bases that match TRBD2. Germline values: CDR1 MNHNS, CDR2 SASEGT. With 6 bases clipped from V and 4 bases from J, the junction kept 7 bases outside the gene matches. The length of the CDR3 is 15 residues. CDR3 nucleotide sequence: TGTGCCAGCAGCCCGGGACTAGCTATGTACAATGAGCAGTTCTTC. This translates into CASSPGLAMYNEQFF.

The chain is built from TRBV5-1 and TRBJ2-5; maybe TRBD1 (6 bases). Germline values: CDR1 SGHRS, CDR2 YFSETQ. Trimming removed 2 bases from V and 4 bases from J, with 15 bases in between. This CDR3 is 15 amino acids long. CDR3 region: CASSLSTGWGETQYF. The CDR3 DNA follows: TGCGCCAGCAGCTTATCGACAGGTTGGGGAGAGACCCAGTACTTC.

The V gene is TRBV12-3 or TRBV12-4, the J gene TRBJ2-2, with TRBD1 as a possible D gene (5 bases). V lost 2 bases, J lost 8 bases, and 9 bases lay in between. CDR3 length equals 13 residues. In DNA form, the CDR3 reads TGTGCCAGCAGTTTAAACTACAGGGGGGAGCTGTTTTTT. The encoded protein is CASSLNYRGELFF.

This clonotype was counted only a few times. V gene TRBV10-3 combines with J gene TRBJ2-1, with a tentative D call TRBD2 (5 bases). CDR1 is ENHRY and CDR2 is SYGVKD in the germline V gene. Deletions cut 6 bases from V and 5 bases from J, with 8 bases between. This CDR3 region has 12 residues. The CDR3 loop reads CAIRRTDNEQFF. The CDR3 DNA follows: TGTGCCATCAGGCGGACTGACAATGAGCAGTTCTTC.

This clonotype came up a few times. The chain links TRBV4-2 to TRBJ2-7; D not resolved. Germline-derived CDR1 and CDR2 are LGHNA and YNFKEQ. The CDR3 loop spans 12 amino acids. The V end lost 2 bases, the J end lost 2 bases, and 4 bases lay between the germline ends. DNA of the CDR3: TGTGCCAGCAGCCAAACAGCCTACGAGCAGTACTTC. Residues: CASSQTAYEQYF.

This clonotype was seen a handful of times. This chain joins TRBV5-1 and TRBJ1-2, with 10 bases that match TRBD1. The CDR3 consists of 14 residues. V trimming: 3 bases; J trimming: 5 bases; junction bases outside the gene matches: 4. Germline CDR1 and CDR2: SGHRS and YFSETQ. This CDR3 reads CASSWGQGTYGYTF. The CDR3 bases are TGCGCCAGCAGCTGGGGACAGGGGACTTATGGCTACACCTTC.

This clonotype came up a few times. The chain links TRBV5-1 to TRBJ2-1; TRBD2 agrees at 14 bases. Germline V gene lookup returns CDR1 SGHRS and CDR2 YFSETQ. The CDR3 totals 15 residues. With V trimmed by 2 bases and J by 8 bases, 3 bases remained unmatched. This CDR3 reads CASSLRLAGGYEQFF. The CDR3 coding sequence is TGCGCCAGCAGCTTAAGACTAGCGGGAGGGTATGAGCAGTTCTTC. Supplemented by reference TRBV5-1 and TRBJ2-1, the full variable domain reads KAGVTQTPRYLIKTRGQQVTLSCSPISGHRSVSWYQQTPGQGLQFLFEYFSETQRNKGNFPGRFSGRQFSNSRSEMNVSTLELGDSALYLCASSLRLAGGYEQFFGPGTRLTVL.

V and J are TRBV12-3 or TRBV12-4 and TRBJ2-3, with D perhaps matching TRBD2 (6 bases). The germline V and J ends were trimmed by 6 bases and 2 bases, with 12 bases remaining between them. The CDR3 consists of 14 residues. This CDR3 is CASSRDSYTDTQYF. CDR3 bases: TGTGCCAGCAGCAGGGACTCCTACACAGATACGCAGTATTTT.

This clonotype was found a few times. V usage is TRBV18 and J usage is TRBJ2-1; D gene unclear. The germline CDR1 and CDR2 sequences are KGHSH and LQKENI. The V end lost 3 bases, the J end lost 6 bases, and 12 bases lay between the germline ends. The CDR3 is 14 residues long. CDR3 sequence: CASSPYGSGNEQFF. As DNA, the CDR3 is TGTGCCAGCTCACCCTACGGATCCGGCAATGAGCAGTTCTTC.

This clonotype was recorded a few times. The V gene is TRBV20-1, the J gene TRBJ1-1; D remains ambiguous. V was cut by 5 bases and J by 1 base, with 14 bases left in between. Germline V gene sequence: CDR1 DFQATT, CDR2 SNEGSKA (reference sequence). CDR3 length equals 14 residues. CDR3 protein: CSAPLRVANTEAFF. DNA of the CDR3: TGCAGTGCTCCCCTTCGCGTGGCGAACACTGAAGCTTTCTTT.

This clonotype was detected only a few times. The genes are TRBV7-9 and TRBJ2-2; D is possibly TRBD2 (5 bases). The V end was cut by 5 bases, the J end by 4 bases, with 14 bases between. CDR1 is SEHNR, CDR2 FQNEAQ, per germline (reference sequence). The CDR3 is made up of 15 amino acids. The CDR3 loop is CASSPPGWATGELFF. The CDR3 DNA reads TGTGCCAGCAGCCCTCCGGGGTGGGCCACCGGGGAGCTGTTTTTT.

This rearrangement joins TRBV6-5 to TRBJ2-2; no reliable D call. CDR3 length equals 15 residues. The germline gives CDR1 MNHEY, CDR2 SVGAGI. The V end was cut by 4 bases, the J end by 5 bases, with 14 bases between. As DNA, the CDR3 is TGTGCCAGCAGTTTACTCTTACAAAGAACCGGGGAGCTGTTTTTT. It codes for CASSLLLQRTGELFF.

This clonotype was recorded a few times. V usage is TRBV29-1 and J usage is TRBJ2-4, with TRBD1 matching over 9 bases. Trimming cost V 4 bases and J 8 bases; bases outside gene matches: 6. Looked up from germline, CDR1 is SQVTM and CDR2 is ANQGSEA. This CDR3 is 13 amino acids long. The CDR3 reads CSVGDRAGDIQYF. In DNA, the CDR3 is TGCAGCGTTGGGGACAGGGCTGGTGACATTCAGTACTTC. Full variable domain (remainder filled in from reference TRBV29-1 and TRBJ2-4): SAVISQKPSRDICQRGTSLTIQCQVDSQVTMMFWYRQQPGQSLTLIATANQGSEATYESGFVIDKFPISRPNLTFSTLTVSNMSPEDSSIYLCSVGDRAGDIQYFGAGTRLSVL.

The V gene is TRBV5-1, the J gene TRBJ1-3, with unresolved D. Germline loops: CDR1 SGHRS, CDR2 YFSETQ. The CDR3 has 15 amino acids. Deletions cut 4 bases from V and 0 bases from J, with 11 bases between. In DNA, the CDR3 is TGCGCCAGCAGCCCAGTCTTAGCCTCTGGAAACACCATATATTTT. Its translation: CASSPVLASGNTIYF.

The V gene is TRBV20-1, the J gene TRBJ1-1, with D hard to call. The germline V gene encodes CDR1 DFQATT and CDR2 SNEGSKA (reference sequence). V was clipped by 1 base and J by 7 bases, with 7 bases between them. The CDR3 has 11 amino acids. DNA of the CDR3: TGCAGTGCTAGAGTTTATGGTGAAGCTTTCTTT. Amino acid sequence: CSARVYGEAFF.

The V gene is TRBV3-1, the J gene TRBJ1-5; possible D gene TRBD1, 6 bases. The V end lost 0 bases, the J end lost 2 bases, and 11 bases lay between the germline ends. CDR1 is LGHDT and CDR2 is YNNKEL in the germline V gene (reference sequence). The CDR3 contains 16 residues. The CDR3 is CASSQDWKGGNQPQHF. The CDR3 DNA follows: TGTGCCAGCAGCCAAGATTGGAAGGGGGGCAATCAGCCCCAGCATTTT.

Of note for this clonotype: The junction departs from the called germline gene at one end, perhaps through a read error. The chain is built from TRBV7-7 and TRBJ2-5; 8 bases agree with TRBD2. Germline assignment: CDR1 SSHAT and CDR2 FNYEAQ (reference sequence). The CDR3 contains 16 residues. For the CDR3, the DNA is TGTGCTAGCAGCTTAGGGGTAGCGGGGCCTCAAGAGACCCAGTACTTC. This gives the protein CASSLGVAGPQETQYF.